The 2 T cell receptor beta chains reported below all come from one sample, sequenced in a study of blood T cells in healthy people across ages. Combining a sample-barcoded 5' primer with a J-beta primer mix, a second PCR ran for about 6 to 11 cycles. TCRdb recomputed calls from the 5' RACE reads with MiXCR, one row per CDR3 protein. The sample shows fewer than 2,000,000 distinct CDR3 sequences, approximately 32% of them seen only once. Sequenced: blood. The receptors here all came from a woman under 40 in good health.

This clonotype turned up a few times. The rearrangement links TRBV6-1 to TRBJ2-3, with 12 bases lining up with TRBD1. Trimming removed 7 bases from V and 0 bases from J; junction bases left unmatched: 8. The CDR3 spans 17 residues. Germline CDR1 MNHNS, CDR2 SASEGT. CDR3 sequence: CASMGWGQGASTDTQYF. The CDR3 coding sequence is TGTGCCAGCATGGGCTGGGGACAGGGGGCGAGCACAGATACGCAGTATTTT.

V and J are TRBV4-1 and TRBJ2-7; tentative D call: TRBD1 (6 bases). The CDR3 runs to 15 residues. Germline V CDR1 and CDR2: MGHRA, YSYEKL. Trimming removed 0 bases from V and 10 bases from J, with 19 bases in between. The CDR3 loop is CASSQDHLEGESQYF. The DNA for the CDR3 is TGCGCCAGCAGCCAAGATCACCTAGAGGGGGAGTCCCAGTACTTC.